The rows below give T cell receptor beta chains drawn from one sample of a study of CD8 T cells in Susac syndrome. TCRdb redid the calling of the immunoSEQ multiplex PCR reads with MiXCR, one entry per CDR3 protein. The data contain 84,000 or so distinct CDR3 sequences, over 90% of them seen just once; the ten biggest clones take up about 0.45%. The material sequenced was CD8+ T cells from PBMCs. The receptors derive from a human donor with Susac syndrome. The CDR3 runs from the conserved cysteine through the conserved F or W. Each record gives: CDR3 length, V gene, clone size, J gene, CDR3 protein. Rows may omit the clone size; those that give it use once, few, many or a size class.

CDR3 length: 15; V gene: TRBV19; clone size: .; J gene: TRBJ2-1; CDR3 protein: CASSIQWGSYNEQFF
CDR3 length: 15; V gene: TRBV20-1; clone size: .; J gene: TRBJ1-1; CDR3 protein: CSARGWTYMNTEAFF
CDR3 length: 14; V gene: TRBV15; clone size: .; J gene: TRBJ2-5; CDR3 protein: CATSRDRGWETQYF
CDR3 length: 11; V gene: TRBV2; clone size: .; J gene: TRBJ2-1; CDR3 protein: CASNRGYEQFF
CDR3 length: 12; V gene: TRBV29-1; clone size: .; J gene: TRBJ1-1; CDR3 protein: CSVVSRNTEAFF
CDR3 length: 14; V gene: TRBV29-1; clone size: .; J gene: TRBJ2-1; CDR3 protein: CSVDGLRGANEQFF
CDR3 length: 15; V gene: TRBV20-1; clone size: once; J gene: TRBJ2-7; CDR3 protein: CSARGLAGGLDEQYF
CDR3 length: 14; V gene: TRBV20-1; clone size: .; J gene: TRBJ2-1; CDR3 protein: CSARDRAEYNEQFF
CDR3 length: 14; V gene: TRBV6-6; clone size: .; J gene: TRBJ1-4; CDR3 protein: CASSYGHINEKLFF
CDR3 length: 15; V gene: TRBV7-2; clone size: few; J gene: TRBJ2-3; CDR3 protein: CASSWASGTPDTQYF
CDR3 length: 16; V gene: TRBV29-1; clone size: .; J gene: TRBJ2-1; CDR3 protein: CSVEPVGSGRINEQFF
CDR3 length: 16; V gene: TRBV4-3; clone size: .; J gene: TRBJ2-5; CDR3 protein: CASSLELGATQETQYF
CDR3 length: 16; V gene: TRBV24-1; clone size: .; J gene: TRBJ2-1; CDR3 protein: CATSDKTGGLGGEQFF
CDR3 length: 13; V gene: TRBV14; clone size: .; J gene: TRBJ1-1; CDR3 protein: CASSQDWGRTTFF
CDR3 length: 14; V gene: TRBV12-3/TRBV12-4; clone size: .; J gene: TRBJ1-1; CDR3 protein: CASSPQGASTEAFF
CDR3 length: 19; V gene: TRBV5-6; clone size: once; J gene: TRBJ2-6; CDR3 protein: CASSSYRDSPLSGANVLTF
CDR3 length: 13; V gene: TRBV30; clone size: .; J gene: TRBJ1-4; CDR3 protein: CAWRGKGTEKLFF
CDR3 length: 11; V gene: TRBV5-6; clone size: .; J gene: TRBJ1-1; CDR3 protein: CASEQGEEAFF
CDR3 length: 15; V gene: TRBV2; clone size: .; J gene: TRBJ2-3; CDR3 protein: CASSEPSGSTDTQYF
CDR3 length: 15; V gene: TRBV5-1; clone size: .; J gene: TRBJ2-1; CDR3 protein: CASSPPSGAYNEQFF
CDR3 length: 14; V gene: TRBV29-1; clone size: .; J gene: TRBJ2-3; CDR3 protein: CSAGLAGAGDTQYF
CDR3 length: 14; V gene: TRBV24-1; clone size: .; J gene: TRBJ2-1; CDR3 protein: CATSEGTDYNEQFF
CDR3 length: 13; V gene: TRBV20-1; clone size: .; J gene: TRBJ2-7; CDR3 protein: CSARGRSTYEQYF